This T cell receptor (beta chain) was captured by sequencing in a study of liver allograft versus peripheral blood T cells. As for the study in general: Transplanted-liver T cell receptor repertoires were compared with recipients' peripheral blood repertoires.

Regarding this clonotype: Its cognate antigen is unknown. It may be a read error: a sequence one base away is much more abundant.

Study results and limitations: It was reported that the T cell receptor repertoires found inside liver allografts differed from those that were detected in peripheral blood.

The germline gives CDR1 MNHEY, CDR2 SVGAGI. The CDR3 has 14 residues. A single record per CDR3 protein comes from TCRdb applying MiXCR to the reads. The profile shows some 810 distinct CDR3 sequences, 13% to 15% of them singletons. This sequence originates from a human patient who had a liver transplant. The graft donor may have given rise to some T cells. This rearrangement joins TRBV6-5 to TRBJ2-1; no definite D call. The CDR3 reads CASSRRESYNEKFF. The CDR3, as DNA: TGTGCCAGCAGTCGACGAGAGTCCTACAATGAGAAGTTCTTC.